The entry that follows covers one T cell receptor (beta chain) sequence. The antigen remains undetermined. The data stem from a study of T cell responses to AZD1222 COVID-19 vaccine. Study-level results: Repertoire sampling happened only post peak T cell response. Clonal diversity may have been underestimated, and the donors were mostly white British, with more females than males. Increased Spike-specific TCR breadth and depth were observed after two AZD1222 doses.

Trimming pared 6 bases from V and 4 bases from J, leaving 16 bases between. Germline V gene lookup returns CDR1 SGHAT and CDR2 FQNNGV. This CDR3 region has 15 residues. TCRdb's table, derived via immunoSEQ multiplex PCR, lists solely in-frame clones and lacks some. The sample has under 150,000 clones, 80% to 90% seen once; the top ten hold more than 3%. The rearrangement joins TRBV11-2 to TRBJ1-3, with D uncertain. The input for sequencing was peripheral blood, taken on day 0 of MenACWY control vaccination. The receptor's source is an adult in good health. The DNA for the CDR3 is TGTGCCAGCAGGCACGTCGGCGGAGGCGGAAACACCATATATTTT. It is translated as CASRHVGGGGNTIYF. Combining the CDR3 with reference TRBV11-2 and TRBJ1-3 gives the whole variable domain EAGVAQSPRYKIIEKRQSVAFWCNPISGHATLYWYQQILGQGPKLLIQFQNNGVVDDSQLPKDRFSAERLKGVDSTLKIQPAKLEDSAVYLCASRHVGGGGNTIYFGEGSWLTVV.